The sequence of this T cell receptor beta chain was determined in a study of blood T cell repertoires in COVID-19. Study details: The study drew acute and convalescent COVID-19 samples from the United States, Italy and Spain. The cDNA or gDNA used as material had been derived from T cells, B-cell-depleted T cells, or PBMCs.

Trimming removed 4 bases from V and 1 base from J, with 12 bases in between. The germline CDR1 and CDR2 sequences are SGHTA and FQGTGA. The CDR3 is 15 amino acids. Original handling: Estimates of nucleated cell counts were drawn from the amplification of reference gene primers. Profiled with immunoSEQ multiplex PCR; TCRdb holds only in-frame clones, not every one. V, J and clone size reflect that table, while D and trimming were determined from the DNA. The table records 130,000 to 150,000 clones, about 87% of them present only once. This rearrangement joins TRBV7-3 to TRBJ2-3; a weak D match, TRBD2 (5 bases). This receptor was obtained from a woman between 50 and 59 years old with acute or convalescent COVID-19. Material for sequencing was peripheral blood. The CDR3 spells CASSSFEGGTDTQYF. The CDR3 bases are TGTGCCAGCAGCTCCTTTGAGGGAGGCACAGATACGCAGTATTTT.